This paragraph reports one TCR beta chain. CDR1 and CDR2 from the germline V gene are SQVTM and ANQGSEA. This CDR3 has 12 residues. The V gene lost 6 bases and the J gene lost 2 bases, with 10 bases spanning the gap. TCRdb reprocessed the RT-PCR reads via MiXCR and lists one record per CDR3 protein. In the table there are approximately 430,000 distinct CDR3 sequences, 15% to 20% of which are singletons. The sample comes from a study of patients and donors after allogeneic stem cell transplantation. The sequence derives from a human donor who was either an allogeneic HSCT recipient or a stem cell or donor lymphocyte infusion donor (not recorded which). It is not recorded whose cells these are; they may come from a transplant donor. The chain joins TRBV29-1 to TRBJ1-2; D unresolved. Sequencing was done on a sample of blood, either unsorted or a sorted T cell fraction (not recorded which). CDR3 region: CSVRPPNYGYTF. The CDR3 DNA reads TGCAGCGTGAGGCCGCCGAACTATGGCTACACCTTC.